This T cell receptor beta chain was captured in a study of blood T cell repertoires in COVID-19. Study details: Acute-phase and convalescent COVID-19 samples originated in the United States, Italy and Spain.

The data were produced by immunoSEQ multiplex PCR, yet TCRdb's version contains in-frame clones alone and is incomplete. Here the sample spans 40,000 to 45,000 clones, approximately 91% being singletons. This CDR3 region has 15 residues. Per the germline V gene, CDR1 is SGHTA and CDR2 is FQGNSA. The J segment lost 4 bases and the V segment lost 5 bases, leaving 10 bases of the junction unmatched. The rearrangement joins TRBV7-2 to TRBJ2-7, with 8 bases identical to TRBD1. This sequence was found in a human donor in a cohort sampled during active COVID-19. The sequenced sample was peripheral blood. The CDR3 DNA reads TGTGCCAGCAGCGCGTCCAGGGGGCGGGTATACGAGCAGTACTTC. Translating it yields CASSASRGRVYEQYF.